The T cell receptor beta chain under discussion was sequenced for a study of T cell responses to AZD1222 COVID-19 vaccine (dated by TCRdb to the early 2020s). As for the study more broadly: Because spike-specific TCR depth and breadth did not differ between the two schedules, AZD1222 recipients who got a second dose at roughly 4 weeks were pooled with those who got a second dose at roughly 12 weeks. TCR sequencing covered more than 230 trial participants: nearly 210 given two doses of AZD1222 and 26 given two doses of MenACWY control vaccine. Enrollment into the trials was organized by age into subgroups of 18-55, 56-69 and 70-plus years, and those subgroups contained around 150, 28 and 57 TCR-sequenced participants, respectively. General findings and caveats noted by the study authors: CD4 TCRs associated with the vaccine covered the entire spike protein, and the dominant responses were in regions 160-218 and 743-854. No day 14 peak-response samples were available, so repertoires were characterized only after the peak T cell response. The 56-69-year group was small, and its depth increase did not reach significance, likely because of low power. After two AZD1222 doses, spike-specific TCR breadth and depth were significantly higher than at day 0 and than in MenACWY recipients. Conclusions about previously exposed vaccinees are limited because only a handful of AZD1222 recipients were SARS-CoV-2 seropositive at baseline. Epitopes outside the regions mutated in the B.1.351 and B.1.1.7 variants were reportedly recognized by nearly half of the unique spike-specific TCRs. Participants were mostly white British, with more females than males. The authors suggested clonal diversity may have been underestimated.

The CDR3 regions of human TCRbeta chains were subjected to immunosequencing. Under the source paper's analysis protocol: Repertoire TCRs were matched against a reference library of SARS-CoV-2-specific TCRs generated with the MIRA antigen-specificity platform. Breadth was defined as the fraction of unique TCRs that were SARS-CoV-2-associated. Depth was defined as the fraction of total T cells that were SARS-CoV-2-associated. Each spike-specific TCR was assigned to its reactive spike region and to a CD4 or CD8 class using the MIRA data. Log10-transformed breadth and depth values were compared by one-way ANOVA with Sidak's multiple comparisons tests. TCRdb's version of the immuneACCESS table is confined to in-frame rearrangements and falls short of the full clone set. An unresolved V gene accounts for under half of the shortfall where checked; the remainder is of unknown origin. That table furnishes V, J and clone size, whereas the DNA furnished D and trimming. This sample gives 150,000 or so clones in total; around 90% of them show up just once. The ten largest clones add up to 6.3% of the sample.

The meaning of the sample's time point label: baseline before first vaccination. The vaccinee samples were drawn from two UK trials, COV001 and COV002, one of which was a single-blind randomized controlled phase 2/3 trial testing AZD1222 (ChAdOx1 nCoV-19) in healthy adults. For TCRbeta chain sequencing, PBMC samples were collected from trial participants at day 0 and at day 28 after the second dose. As to this clone: Its antigen has not been determined. Base-call qualities are not available, and no considerably larger clone is one nucleotide away.

In the germline V gene (reference sequence), CDR1 corresponds to GTSNPN and CDR2 to SVGIG. There are 11 amino acids in the CDR3, from cysteine to phenylalanine inclusive. This entry keeps only the CDR3 DNA: 33 bases, framed from base 1. The V end loses 4 bases and the J end loses 4 bases, and a stretch of 6 bases separates them. The sequence is built from TRBV30 and TRBJ2-3; the D segment cannot be called with confidence. Sequencing used peripheral blood, obtained on day 0 of AZD1222 vaccination. This receptor was obtained from an adult in good health. CDR3 region: CAWMYADTQYF. The DNA reads as follows: TGTGCCTGGATGTATGCAGATACGCAGTATTTT.